This T cell receptor (beta chain) emerged from a study of early T cells in non-severe SARS-CoV-2 infection (dated by TCRdb to the early 2020s). For the study in its entirety: Bulk RNA from unsorted whole blood was used for TCR sequencing, so alpha and beta chains could not be paired.

A remark on this clonotype: Its recognized antigen is unknown. Base qualities are missing; no much larger clone stands one base away.

The library came from 5' RACE. The sequencer was a NextSeq 500. In the TCR library protocol, unique molecular identifiers were attached to individual cDNA molecules to correct for PCR bias and sequencing error. Both TCR alpha and beta chains were sequenced, and tight co-correlation was observed between alpha and beta sequence abundances in each sample. On the study's bioinformatics: V gene, J gene and CDR3 annotation of TCR sequences was performed with Decombinator V4. Expanded TCRs were defined as changing significantly between any two time points under a Poisson model with p below 0.0001. TCR abundances were normalised to the total number of TCRs sequenced in each sample and reported as counts per million. MAIT TCRs were defined by TRAV1-2 paired with TRAJ12, TRAJ20 or TRAJ33, and iNKT TCRs by TRAV10 paired with TRAJ18. VDJdb, accessed 1 November 2021, was searched for CMV, EBV and SARS-CoV-2 annotated TCRs, excluding TCRs annotated for multiple antigens. The public reads were run again by TCRdb, first through fastp at Q25 and then through MiXCR, and only productive beta chains were kept. CDR3 protein sequences are deduplicated, and each keeps its most common genes and DNA. TCRdb's processing, not the authors', yielded these V and J calls. In all, the sample holds roughly 66,000 distinct CDR3 sequences, and roughly 9.1% of those were seen once. Roughly 3% of the sample rests with the top ten.

A distance of 18 bases separates the germline ends of V and J, which lose 4 bases and 5 bases respectively. Via the germline V gene, CDR1 is KGHSH and CDR2 LQKENI. From the cysteine through the phenylalanine, the CDR3 covers 17 amino acids. The sequence is cut down to CDR3 DNA, 51 bases in frame from base 1. Results the study describes overall, beyond this receptor: VDJdb matching was skewed toward anti-spike CD8 responses and likely underestimated virus-specific expansions by missing private and CD4 specificities.

This was a case-control study nested in a cohort of healthcare workers in London, UK, who had nasopharyngeal swab PCR tests and blood samples taken every week. Healthcare workers were recruited during the week of the UK lockdown, between 23 and 31 March 2020, and followed weekly for up to about 15 weeks. This receptor was obtained from an adult who was a healthcare worker with PCR-confirmed SARS-CoV-2 infection or an uninfected control (not recorded which). The sequenced sample consisted of whole blood. The sequence links TRBV18 to TRBJ1-6, and the D gene may be TRBD1, 6 bases matching. The nucleotides read TGTGCCAGCTCACTTGCCCCGGACAGACGAGATAATTCACCCCTCCACTTT. It translates to CASSLAPDRRDNSPLHF.